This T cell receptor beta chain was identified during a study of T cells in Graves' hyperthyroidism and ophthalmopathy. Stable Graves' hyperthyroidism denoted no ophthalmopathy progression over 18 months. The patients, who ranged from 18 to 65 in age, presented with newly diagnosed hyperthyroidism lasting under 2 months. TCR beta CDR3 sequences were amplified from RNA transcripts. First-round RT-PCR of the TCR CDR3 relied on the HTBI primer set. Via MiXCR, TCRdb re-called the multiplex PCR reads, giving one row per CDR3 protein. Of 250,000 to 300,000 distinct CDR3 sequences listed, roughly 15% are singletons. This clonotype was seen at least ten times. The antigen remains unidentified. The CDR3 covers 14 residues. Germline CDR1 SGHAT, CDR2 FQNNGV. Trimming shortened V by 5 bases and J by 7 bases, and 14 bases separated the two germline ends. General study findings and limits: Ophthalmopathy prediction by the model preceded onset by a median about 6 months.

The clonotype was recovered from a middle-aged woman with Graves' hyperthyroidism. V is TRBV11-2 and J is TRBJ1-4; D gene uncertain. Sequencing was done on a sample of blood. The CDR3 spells CASSPSRTGEKLFF. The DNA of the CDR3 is TGTGCCAGCAGCCCCTCTAGGACGGGTGAAAAACTGTTTTTT.